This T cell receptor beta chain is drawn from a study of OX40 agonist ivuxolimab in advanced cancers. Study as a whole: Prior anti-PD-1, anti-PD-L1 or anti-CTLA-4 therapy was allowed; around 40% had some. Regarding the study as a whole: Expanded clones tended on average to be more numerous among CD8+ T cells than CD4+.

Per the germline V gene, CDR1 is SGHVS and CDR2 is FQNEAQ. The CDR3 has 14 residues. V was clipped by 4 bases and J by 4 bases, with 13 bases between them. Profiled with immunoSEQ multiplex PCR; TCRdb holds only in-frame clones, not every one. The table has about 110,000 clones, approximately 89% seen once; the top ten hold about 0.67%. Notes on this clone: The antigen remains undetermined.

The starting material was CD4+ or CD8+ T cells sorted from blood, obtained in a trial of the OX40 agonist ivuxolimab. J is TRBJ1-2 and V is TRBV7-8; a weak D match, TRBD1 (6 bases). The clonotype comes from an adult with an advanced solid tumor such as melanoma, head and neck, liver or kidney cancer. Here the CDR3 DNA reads TGTGCCAGCAGCTCCTCAGGGGTGGGCTATGGCTACACCTTC. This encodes CASSSSGVGYGYTF.